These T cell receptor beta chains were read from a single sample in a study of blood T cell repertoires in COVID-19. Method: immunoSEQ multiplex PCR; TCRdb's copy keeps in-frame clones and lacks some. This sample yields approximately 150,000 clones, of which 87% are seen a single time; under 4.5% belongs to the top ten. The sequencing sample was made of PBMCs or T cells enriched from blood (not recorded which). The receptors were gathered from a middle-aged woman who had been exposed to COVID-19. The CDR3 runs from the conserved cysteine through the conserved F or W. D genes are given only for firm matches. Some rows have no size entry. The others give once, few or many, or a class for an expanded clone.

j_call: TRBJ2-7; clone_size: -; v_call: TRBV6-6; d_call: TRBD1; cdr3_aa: CASSSRDRALYEQYF; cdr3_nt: TGTGCCAGCAGTAGCCGGGACAGGGCCCTCTACGAGCAGTACTTC
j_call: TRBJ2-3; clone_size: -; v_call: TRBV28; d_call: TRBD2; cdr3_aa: CASSLTGLAGRTDTQYF; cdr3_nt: TGTGCCAGCAGTTTAACGGGACTAGCGGGACGCACAGATACGCAGTATTTT
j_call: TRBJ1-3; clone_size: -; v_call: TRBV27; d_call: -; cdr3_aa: CASSLKISGAGNTIYF; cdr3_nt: TGTGCCAGCAGTTTAAAAATCTCAGGGGCTGGAAACACCATATATTTT
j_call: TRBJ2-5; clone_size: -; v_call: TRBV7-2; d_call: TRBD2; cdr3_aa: CASSPSSGSQETQYF; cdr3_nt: TGTGCCAGCAGCCCCAGTAGCGGGAGTCAAGAGACCCAGTACTTC
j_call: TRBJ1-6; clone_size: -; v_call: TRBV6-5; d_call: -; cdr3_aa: CASSYDRYHSPLHF; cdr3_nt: TGTGCCAGCAGTTACGACAGATATCATTCACCCCTCCACTTT
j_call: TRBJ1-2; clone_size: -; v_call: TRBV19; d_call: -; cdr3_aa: CASSIVSGKGGYTF; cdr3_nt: TGTGCCAGTAGTATTGTTTCAGGGAAGGGTGGCTACACCTTC
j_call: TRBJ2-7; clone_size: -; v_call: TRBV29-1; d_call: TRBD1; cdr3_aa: CSVEGTGTYEQYF; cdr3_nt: TGCAGCGTTGAAGGGACAGGGACCTACGAGCAGTACTTC
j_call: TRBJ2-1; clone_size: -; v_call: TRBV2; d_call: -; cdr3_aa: CASSEVEGYNEQFF; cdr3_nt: TGTGCCAGCAGTGAAGTCGAGGGTTACAATGAGCAGTTCTTC
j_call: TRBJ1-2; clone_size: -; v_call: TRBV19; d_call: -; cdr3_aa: CASSIERGSLYGYTF; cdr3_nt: TGTGCCAGTAGTATAGAGAGGGGGTCTCTCTATGGCTACACCTTC
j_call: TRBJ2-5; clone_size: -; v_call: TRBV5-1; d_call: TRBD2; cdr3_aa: CASKRLAGGKETQYF; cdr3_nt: TGCGCCAGCAAAAGACTAGCGGGGGGAAAAGAGACCCAGTACTTC
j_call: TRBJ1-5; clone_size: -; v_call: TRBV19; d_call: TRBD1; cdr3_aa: CASAWAEGDSGSQPQHF; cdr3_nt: TGTGCCAGTGCCTGGGCTGAAGGGGACAGCGGCAGTCAGCCCCAGCATTTT
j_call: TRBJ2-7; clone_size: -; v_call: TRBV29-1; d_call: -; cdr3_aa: CSVEGGGGLYEQYF; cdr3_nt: TGCAGCGTTGAAGGCGGAGGGGGCCTCTACGAGCAGTACTTC
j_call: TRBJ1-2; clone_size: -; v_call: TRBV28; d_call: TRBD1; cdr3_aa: CASISGTGFYGYTF; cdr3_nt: TGTGCCAGCATCTCCGGGACAGGATTTTATGGCTACACCTTC
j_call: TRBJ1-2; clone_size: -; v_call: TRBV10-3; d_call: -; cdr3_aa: CAISDSERIWDGYTF; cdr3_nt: TGTGCCATCAGTGATTCAGAGAGGATATGGGATGGCTACACCTTC
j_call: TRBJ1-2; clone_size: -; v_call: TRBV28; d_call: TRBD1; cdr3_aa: CASSRRTGLYGYTF; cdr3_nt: TGTGCCAGCAGTCGCCGGACAGGCCTCTATGGCTACACCTTC
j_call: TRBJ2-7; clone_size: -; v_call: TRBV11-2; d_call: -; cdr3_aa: CASSLGRDSLGREQYF; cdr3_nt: TGTGCCAGCAGCTTAGGTCGGGACTCCCTTGGACGGGAGCAGTACTTC
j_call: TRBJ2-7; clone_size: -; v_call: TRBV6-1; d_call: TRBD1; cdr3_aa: CASNEPGQAPYEQYF; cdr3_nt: TGTGCCAGCAATGAACCGGGACAGGCTCCTTACGAGCAGTACTTC
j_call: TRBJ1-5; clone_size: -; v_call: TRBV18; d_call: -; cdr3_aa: CASSPRPQDQPQHF; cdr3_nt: TGTGCCAGCTCACCCAGGCCACAGGATCAGCCCCAGCATTTT
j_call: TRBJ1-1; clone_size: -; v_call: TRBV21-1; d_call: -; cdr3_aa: CASSKKGGVNTEAFF; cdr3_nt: TGTGCCAGCAGCAAAAAAGGGGGGGTGAACACTGAAGCTTTCTTT
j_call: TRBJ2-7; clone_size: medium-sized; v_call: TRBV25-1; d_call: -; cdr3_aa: CASRTGTGYEQYF; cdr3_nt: TGTGCCAGCAGGACCGGGACTGGTTACGAGCAGTACTTC
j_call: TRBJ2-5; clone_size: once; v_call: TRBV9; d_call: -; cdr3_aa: CASSGAETQYF; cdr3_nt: TGTGCCAGCAGTGGGGCAGAGACCCAGTACTTC
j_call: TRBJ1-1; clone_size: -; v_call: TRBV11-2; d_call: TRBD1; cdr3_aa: CASREGAFLRGTEAFF; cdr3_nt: TGTGCCAGCAGGGAGGGGGCGTTTTTAAGGGGTACTGAAGCTTTCTTT
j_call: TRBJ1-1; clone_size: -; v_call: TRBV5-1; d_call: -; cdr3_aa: CASSLAQGGPTEAFF; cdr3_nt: TGCGCCAGCAGCTTGGCCCAGGGAGGGCCCACTGAAGCTTTCTTT
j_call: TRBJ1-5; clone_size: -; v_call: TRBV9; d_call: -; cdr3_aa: CASSRTEDQPQHF; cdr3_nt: TGTGCCAGCAGCAGGACAGAAGATCAGCCCCAGCATTTT
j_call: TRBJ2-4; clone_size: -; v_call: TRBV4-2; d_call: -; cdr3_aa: CASSQGVQVADIQYF; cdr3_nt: TGTGCCAGCAGCCAAGGGGTACAGGTGGCGGACATTCAGTACTTC
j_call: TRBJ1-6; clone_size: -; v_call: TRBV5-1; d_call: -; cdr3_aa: CASSVQPTDSTLHF; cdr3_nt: TGCGCCAGCAGCGTCCAACCCACAGATAGTACCCTCCACTTT